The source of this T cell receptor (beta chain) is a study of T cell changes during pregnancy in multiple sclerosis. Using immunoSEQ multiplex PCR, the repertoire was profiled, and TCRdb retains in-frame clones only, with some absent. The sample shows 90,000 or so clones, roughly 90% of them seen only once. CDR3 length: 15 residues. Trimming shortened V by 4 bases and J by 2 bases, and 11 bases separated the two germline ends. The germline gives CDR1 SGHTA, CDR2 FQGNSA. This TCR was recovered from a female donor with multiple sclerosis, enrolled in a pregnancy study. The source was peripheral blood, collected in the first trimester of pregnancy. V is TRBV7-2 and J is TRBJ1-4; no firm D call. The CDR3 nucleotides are TGTGCCAGCAGCTCGGGGAGTCGGACTAATGAAAAACTGTTTTTT. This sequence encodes CASSSGSRTNEKLFF.